A single sample gave rise to the 19 T cell receptor beta chains below, sequenced in a study of cytomegalovirus exposure and HLA in healthy donors. PCR employed 60 Vbeta and 13 Jbeta primers. Assay: immunoSEQ multiplex PCR; the TCRdb copy retains only in-frame clones and omits some. The repertoire holds around 150,000 clones, around 84% seen once, with around 1.9% in the top ten. Input material: PBMCs. The receptor set was obtained from a young man in good health and CMV-seronegative.

The chain joins TRBV2 to TRBJ2-7, with TRBD1 matching 7 bases. The germline V gene encodes CDR1 SNHLY and CDR2 FYNNEI. The CDR3 has 15 residues. V shed 6 bases, J shed 9 bases, and the junction held 17 bases outside the gene matches. The CDR3 reads CASRAEAGGPDGQYF. CDR3 DNA sequence: TGTGCCAGCAGGGCCGAGGCAGGGGGACCTGACGGGCAGTACTTC.

V gene TRBV21-1 combines with J gene TRBJ1-1; the D call in the table, TRBD1, was not verified against the DNA. TRBV21-1 is classified as a pseudogene. This CDR3 is 13 amino acids long. Here the CDR3 reads CASSKPRNTEAFF. CDR3 bases: TGTGCCAGCAGCAAACCCAGGAACACTGAAGCTTTCTTT.

As DNA, the CDR3 is TGTGCCACCCGGGACGGGAGTTACGAGCAGTACTTC. This translates into CATRDGSYEQYF. The V gene is TRBV10-3, the J gene TRBJ2-7, with D perhaps matching TRBD2 (6 bases). Trimming pared 10 bases from V and 4 bases from J, leaving 14 bases between. CDR3 length: 12 amino acids. Germline loops: CDR1 ENHRY, CDR2 SYGVKD.

This clone has just one count. The rearrangement links TRBV19 to TRBJ2-6, with 9 bases identical to TRBD2. The trim removed 7 bases at V and 0 bases at J, leaving 7 bases unmatched. Germline V gives CDR1 LNHDA, CDR2 SQIVND (reference sequence). CDR3 size: 17 residues. CDR3 DNA: TGTGCCAGTAAACGGTTAGCGGGGGACTCTGGGGCCAACGTCCTGACTTTC. Protein: CASKRLAGDSGANVLTF.

The chain has TRBV11-3 and TRBJ2-1, with TRBD2 as a possible D gene (6 bases). CDR3 size: 15 residues. V lost 5 bases and J lost 4, with 15 bases in between. The germline CDR1 and CDR2 sequences are SGHNT and YENEEA. The chain's CDR3 is CASSPRASVYNEQFF. CDR3 DNA sequence: TGTGCCAGCAGCCCCCGGGCTAGCGTGTACAATGAGCAGTTCTTC.

The CDR3 DNA reads as TGTGCCAGCAGCTTAGTGGACAGGGCTGTCGAGCAGTACTTC. This codes for CASSLVDRAVEQYF. J is TRBJ2-7 and V is TRBV11-1, with 8 bases fitting TRBD1. Germline V CDR1 and CDR2: SGHAT, FQDESV (reference sequence). The CDR3 is made up of 14 amino acids. The J segment lost 6 bases and the V segment lost 1 base, leaving 5 bases of the junction unmatched. Looking up the rest from reference TRBV11-1 and TRBJ2-7 gives the full variable domain: EAEVAQSPRYKITEKSQAVAFWCDPISGHATLYWYRQILGQGPELLVQFQDESVVDDSQLPKDRFSAERLKGVDSTLKIQPAELGDSAMYLCASSLVDRAVEQYFGPGTRLTVT.

The genes are TRBV5-1 and TRBJ2-3; the D gene is possibly TRBD2 (6 bases). The CDR3 is made up of 14 amino acids. The V end was cut by 2 bases, the J end by 6 bases, with 13 bases between. CDR1 and CDR2 from the germline V gene are SGHRS and YFSETQ. As DNA, the CDR3 is TGCGCCAGCAGCTTTGGGACTCACGGGGATACGCAGTATTTT. Translating it yields CASSFGTHGDTQYF.

The chain recombines TRBV4-3 with TRBJ2-1; the D gene is possibly TRBD1 (6 bases). Trimming cost V 0 bases and J 3 bases, with 12 bases left between them. CDR1 and CDR2 (germline): LGHNA, YSLEER. The CDR3 sequence is 16 residues long. The CDR3 here is CASSQDGRTDYNEQFF. The CDR3 coding sequence is TGCGCCAGCAGCCAAGATGGAAGGACAGACTACAATGAGCAGTTCTTC.

The chain has TRBV21-1 and TRBJ2-7; no DNA check was done on the table's D call, TRBD1. TRBV21-1 is assigned pseudogene status. The CDR3 sequence is 14 residues long. CDR3 nucleotide sequence: TGTGCCGCCCCCCTGAAAACAGACTCCTACGAGCAGTACTTC. As protein: CAAPLKTDSYEQYF.

The chain joins TRBV4-1 to TRBJ2-1; D possibly corresponds to TRBD1 (6 bases). This CDR3 is 14 amino acids long. Germline values: CDR1 MGHRA, CDR2 YSYEKL. Trimming removed 4 bases from V and 7 bases from J, with 14 bases in between. The CDR3 coding sequence is TGCGCCAGCAGCCCATCTACAAGGGGGAATGAGCAGTTCTTC. This gives the protein CASSPSTRGNEQFF.

The chain carries TRBV4-1 and TRBJ2-5; 14 bases agree with TRBD2. Germline loops: CDR1 MGHRA, CDR2 YSYEKL. The CDR3 has 18 residues. The junction had 9 bases not matched to a gene; V was cut back by 1 base and J by 5 bases. Written as DNA, the CDR3 is TGCGCCAGCAGCCAAGGGGGACTAGCGGGGGCCGGCGGGGAGACCCAGTACTTC. It translates to CASSQGGLAGAGGETQYF.

V gene TRBV2 combines with J gene TRBJ2-5, with 10 positions matching TRBD2. Germline trimming cut 5 bases from V and 5 bases from J; bases unmatched to any gene: 2. From germline, CDR1 is SNHLY and CDR2 FYNNEI. The CDR3 has 13 amino acids. The CDR3 sequence is CASSSGGAETQYF. The CDR3 DNA reads TGTGCCAGCAGTAGCGGGGGGGCCGAGACCCAGTACTTC.

The CDR3 DNA follows: TGTGCCTGGAGTGCCTCGGACAGAGGGTATGGCTACACCTTC. Encoded protein: CAWSASDRGYGYTF. The chain employs TRBV30 and TRBJ1-2; tentative D call: TRBD1 (6 bases). The germline V gene encodes CDR1 GTSNPN and CDR2 SVGIG (reference sequence). V was clipped by 1 base and J by 5 bases, with 14 bases between them. There are 14 residues in the CDR3.

The chain links TRBV5-8 to TRBJ2-3; D gene unclear. CDR1 is SGHTS and CDR2 is YDEGEE in the germline V gene. The CDR3 is 15 amino acids. V was pared by 4 bases and J by 0 bases, with 12 bases between. CDR3 protein: CASSRDSKSTDTQYF. CDR3 in DNA: TGTGCCAGCAGCCGCGACTCAAAGAGCACAGATACGCAGTATTTT.

This clone was detected a few times. J is TRBJ2-7 and V is TRBV4-1, with TRBD1 matching 7 bases. Trimming at V came to 1 base and at J to 1 base, leaving 4 bases not matched to a gene. Germline-derived CDR1 and CDR2 are MGHRA and YSYEKL. The CDR3 contains 15 residues. CDR3 in amino acids: CASSQAQGQSYEQYF. The CDR3 DNA reads TGCGCCAGCAGCCAAGCCCAGGGACAGTCCTACGAGCAGTACTTC.

The chain has TRBV11-2 and TRBJ2-7; D gene uncertain. Germline CDR1 and CDR2: SGHAT and FQNNGV. The CDR3 runs to 13 residues. The germline V and J ends were trimmed by 3 bases and 2 bases, with 8 bases remaining between them. The CDR3 nucleotides are TGTGCCAGCAGCTTTAAAGGAGCCTACGAGCAGTACTTC. Translating it yields CASSFKGAYEQYF.

This chain joins TRBV4-1 and TRBJ2-4, with D possibly matching TRBD1 (6 bases). With 4 bases removed from V and 0 bases from J, the gap between germline ends came to 16 bases. Looked up from germline, CDR1 is MGHRA and CDR2 is YSYEKL. The CDR3 contains 17 residues. The chain's CDR3 is CASSPTPGHLAKNIQYF. CDR3 sequence (DNA): TGCGCCAGCAGCCCAACTCCGGGACACCTAGCCAAAAACATTCAGTACTTC.

V is TRBV5-8 and J is TRBJ2-5; 14 bases line up with TRBD2. The V gene's germline CDR1 is SGHTS and CDR2 YDEGEE. The CDR3 has 16 residues. With 3 bases clipped from V and 4 bases from J, the junction kept 5 bases outside the gene matches. The CDR3 DNA sequence: TGTGCCAGCAGCTCCGGACTAGCGGGAGGTCGAGAGACCCAGTACTTC. Residues: CASSSGLAGGRETQYF.

V gene TRBV7-9 combines with J gene TRBJ1-2; D is unresolved. CDR1 and CDR2 (germline): SEHNR, FQNEAQ (reference sequence). This CDR3 region has 16 residues. The germline V and J ends were trimmed by 2 bases and 8 bases, with 21 bases remaining between them. The DNA for the CDR3 is TGTGCCAGCAGCTTATCGCCCGCCACCGGGTGGGAGGGCTACACCTTC. Its protein product is CASSLSPATGWEGYTF.